This TCR beta chain comes out of a study of T cells in Graves' hyperthyroidism and ophthalmopathy. Regarding this clonotype: Its specificity is not known.

Study-wide findings and caveats: The model foresaw ophthalmopathy a median about 6.1 months prior to onset.

The ends were cut back, 4 bases at V and 0 bases at J, with 13 bases in the middle. The CDR3 contains 16 residues. The germline V gene encodes CDR1 ENHRY and CDR2 SYGVKD. Amplification of TCR beta CDR3 regions used RNA as the template. With the HTBI primer set, the TCR CDR3 went through a first round of RT-PCR. TCRdb re-analysed the multiplex PCR reads in MiXCR, keeping a single row per CDR3 protein. The profile shows hundreds of thousands of distinct CDR3 sequences, over 11% of them singletons. Diagnosing involved the use of clinical symptoms, serum thyroxine and TRAb, thyroid ultrasound and orbital computed tomography. Sampled blood dates from first hyperthyroidism diagnosis, and it precedes any ophthalmopathy symptoms.

The source material was blood. This sequence was found in a woman in her thirties with Graves' hyperthyroidism that later progressed to Graves' ophthalmopathy. The V call is TRBV10-3, the J call TRBJ2-1; D possibly corresponds to TRBD2 (6 bases). CDR3 DNA: TGTGCCATCAGTGGACCAGCGGGTCTCTCCTACAATGAGCAGTTCTTC. Translated: CAISGPAGLSYNEQFF.